The clone carrying this T cell receptor beta chain was counted once. V gave up 4 bases and J gave up 3 bases, with 17 bases separating them. CDR1 is SGHAT, CDR2 FQNNGV, per germline. The CDR3 runs 16 residues. The data belong to a study of OX40 agonist ivuxolimab in advanced cancers. On the study more broadly: Head and neck, renal cell, melanoma or hepatocellular carcinoma were the cancers that dose-escalation patients had. The mean age was approximately 60 years, ranging from 23 to 79, with around four fifths of participants male.

Profiled with immunoSEQ multiplex PCR; TCRdb holds only in-frame clones, not every one. The data hold about 83,000 clones, with about 81% observed a single time. Sequencing used CD4+ or CD8+ T cells sorted from blood, obtained in a trial of the OX40 agonist ivuxolimab. The TCR originated in an adult with an advanced solid tumor such as melanoma, head and neck, liver or kidney cancer. The rearrangement links TRBV11-2 to TRBJ2-3; D remains ambiguous. This chain's CDR3 is CASSSPVTARTDTQYF. The CDR3 DNA reads as TGTGCCAGCAGCTCCCCCGTAACAGCGAGGACAGATACGCAGTATTTT.